These 9 T cell receptor beta chains share one sample of origin, sequenced in a study of read filtering for tumor transcriptome and immune sequencing. From about 400 ng of RNA, a library with molecular barcoded alpha/delta and beta/gamma adaptors was made. TCRdb reanalysed the reads using MiXCR and keeps one entry per CDR3 protein. This table has fewer than 150,000 distinct CDR3 sequences, approximately 13% appearing once. The sample comprised a population of CD138-negative cells sorted from bone marrow. The receptors shown here come from a donor aged 40 or older with multiple myeloma.

This clonotype was seen many times. The chain uses TRBV28 and TRBJ2-1, with a possible D match to TRBD2 (5 bases). Germline CDR1 MDHEN, CDR2 SYDVKM. V lost 8 bases and J 0 bases, leaving 17 bases between the germline ends. The CDR3 is 16 amino acids. The CDR3 bases are TGTGCCAGCCCCCCGGCTGCGGGCGACTCCTACAATGAGCAGTTCTTC. Its translation is CASPPAAGDSYNEQFF.

This clonotype showed up many times. The chain couples TRBV7-2 to TRBJ2-2; D is uncertain. In germline, CDR1 is SGHTA, CDR2 FQGNSA. Trimming cost V 1 base and J 0 bases, with 3 bases left between them. This CDR3 has 14 amino acids. The CDR3 sequence is CASSLDANTGELFF. CDR3 in DNA: TGTGCCAGCAGCTTAGACGCGAACACCGGGGAGCTGTTTTTT.

This clonotype was seen a handful of times. A much larger clone lies one base from this, so it may be a read error. The CDR3 ends on some other residue instead of the conserved phenylalanine or tryptophan, so this is likely a read error. The chain links TRBV9 to TRBJ2-1; possible D gene TRBD1, 5 bases. Germline lookup yields CDR1 SGDLS and CDR2 YYNGEE. V dropped 0 bases and J dropped 7 bases, with 11 bases sitting between them. The CDR3 totals 14 residues. As DNA, the CDR3 is TGTGCCAGCAGCGTAGGACAGTCTAGGAATGAGCAGTTCTTG. Residues: CASSVGQSRNEQFL.

There are many counts of this clonotype. The rearrangement links TRBV29-1 to TRBJ2-2, with TRBD1 matching 7 bases. This CDR3 region has 14 residues. Germline CDR1 SQVTM, CDR2 ANQGSEA. J lost 3 bases, V lost 4 bases, and 5 bases had no gene match. CDR3 sequence reads: CSVGKTGDTGELFF. CDR3 nucleotides: TGCAGCGTTGGAAAAACAGGGGACACCGGGGAGCTGTTTTTT.

This clonotype was observed a few times. This chain connects TRBV5-5 to TRBJ1-1; D remains unclear. Germline-derived CDR1 and CDR2 are SGHKS and YYEKEE (reference sequence). The CDR3 consists of 11 residues. Trimming left V 4 bases short and J 6 bases short, with 7 bases between. The CDR3 loop is CASSRASEAFF. The CDR3 DNA is TGTGCCAGCAGCCGAGCATCTGAAGCTTTCTTT.

This clonotype occurred many times. The chain employs TRBV15 and TRBJ1-5; a weak D match, TRBD1 (5 bases). The CDR3 consists of 12 residues. Trimming removed 8 bases from V and 7 bases from J, with 12 bases in between. CDR1 and CDR2 (germline): LNHNV, YYDKDF (reference sequence). CDR3 protein: CATRGGAQPQHF. CDR3 sequence (DNA): TGTGCCACCCGGGGGGGTGCCCAGCCCCAGCATTTT.

This clonotype has ten or more counts. The chain is built from TRBV7-4 and TRBJ1-5; D ambiguous. Trimming removed 5 bases at V and 3 bases at J, with 17 bases between. The germline V gene encodes CDR1 SGHVT and CDR2 SQSDAQ. This CDR3 is built from 16 residues. The CDR3 sequence: CASSPPQGQNNQPQHF. The CDR3 DNA sequence: TGTGCCAGCAGCCCCCCCCAAGGGCAAAACAATCAGCCCCAGCATTTT.

This clonotype was found a few times. The chain is built from TRBV20-1 and TRBJ2-1; 11 nucleotides line up with TRBD2. The V and J ends lost 5 bases and 3 bases, in that order; junction bases with no gene match: 6. This CDR3 spans 15 amino acids. Germline CDR1 is DFQATT and CDR2 is SNEGSKA (reference sequence). The CDR3 sequence is CSAYPSGGFYNEQFF. Written as DNA, the CDR3 is TGCAGTGCTTATCCTAGCGGGGGGTTCTACAATGAGCAGTTCTTC.

This clonotype was detected a few times. The junction does not match germline at one end; this may be a read error. The chain is built from TRBV29-1 and TRBJ1-1; D is undetermined. CDR1 and CDR2 (germline): SQVTM, ANQGSEA. This CDR3 region has 12 residues. The CDR3 region has the DNA TGCAGCGGTGAACCCTCGAACACTGAAGCTTTCTTT. It yields the protein CSGEPSNTEAFF.